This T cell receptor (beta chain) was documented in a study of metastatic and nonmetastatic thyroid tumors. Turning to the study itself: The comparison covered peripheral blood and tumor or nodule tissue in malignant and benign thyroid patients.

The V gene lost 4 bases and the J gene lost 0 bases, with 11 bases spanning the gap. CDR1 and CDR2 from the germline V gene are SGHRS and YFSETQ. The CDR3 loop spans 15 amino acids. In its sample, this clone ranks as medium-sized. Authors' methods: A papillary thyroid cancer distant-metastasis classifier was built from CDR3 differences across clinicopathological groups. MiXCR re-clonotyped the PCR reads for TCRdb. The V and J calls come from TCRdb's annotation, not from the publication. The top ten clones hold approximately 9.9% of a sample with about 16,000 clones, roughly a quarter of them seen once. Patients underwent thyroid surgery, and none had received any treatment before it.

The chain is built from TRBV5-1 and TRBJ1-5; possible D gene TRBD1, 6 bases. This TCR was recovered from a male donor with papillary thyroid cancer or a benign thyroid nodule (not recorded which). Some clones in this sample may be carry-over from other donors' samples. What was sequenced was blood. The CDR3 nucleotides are TGCGCCAGCAGCCTGTCAGGGGATAGCAATCAGCCCCAGCATTTT. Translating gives CASSLSGDSNQPQHF.